This T cell receptor (beta chain) appears in the sequencing data of a study of blood T cell repertoires in COVID-19. Across the whole study: Sources were T cells, B-cell-depleted T cells, or PBMCs; the material itself was cDNA or gDNA.

Adults between about 18 and 95 years of age took part from 20 to 25 US areas. Grouping used clinical history reported by participants in a survey and questionnaire. Germline V gene sequence: CDR1 SEHNR, CDR2 FQNEAQ (reference sequence). The CDR3 runs 16 residues. V was pared by 4 bases and J by 1 base, with 7 bases of the junction left unmatched. This clone was detected only once. How the authors handled the data: Estimation of nucleated cell counts relied on the amplification of reference gene primers. Sequencing used immunoSEQ multiplex PCR; TCRdb keeps in-frame clones, though not all of them. That table supplies the V and J calls and clone size; D and trimming were determined from the DNA. This table has around 280,000 clones, 90% appearing once.

The chain links TRBV7-9 to TRBJ1-1; 9 bases map to TRBD1. The source is a woman under 30 with acute COVID-19. Sequenced sample: PBMCs or T cells enriched from blood (not recorded which). The DNA of the CDR3 is TGTGCCAGCAGCTCCGGGACAGGGTTACCGAACACTGAAGCTTTCTTT. It is translated as CASSSGTGLPNTEAFF.